This entry lists 19 T cell receptor beta chains sequenced from one sample in a study of blood T cell repertoires in COVID-19. The protocol was immunoSEQ multiplex PCR, while the TCRdb copy is restricted to in-frame clones and leaves out a portion. The data contain some 530,000 clones, less than 90% of them singletons. The sample taken for sequencing was PBMCs or T cells enriched from blood (not recorded which). These receptors were collected from a woman aged 55-69 years who had recovered from COVID-19.

The V call is TRBV4-2, the J call TRBJ1-1; D is unresolved. The CDR3 runs to 12 residues. V was trimmed by 3 bases and J by 6 bases, leaving 8 bases between them. From germline, CDR1 is LGHNA and CDR2 YNFKEQ. For the CDR3, the DNA is TGTGCCAGCAGCCACGGGGAGGCTGAAGCTTTCTTT. This gives the protein CASSHGEAEAFF.

V gene TRBV24-1 combines with J gene TRBJ2-2; D possibly corresponds to TRBD2 (6 bases). The CDR3 runs 15 residues. The V end lost 2 bases, the J end lost 10 bases, and 16 bases lay between the germline ends. CDR1 and CDR2 from the germline V gene are KGHDR and SFDVKD. CDR3 sequence: CATSDSGLQGEELFF. CDR3 sequence (DNA): TGTGCCACCAGTGATTCGGGACTCCAAGGCGAGGAGCTGTTTTTT.

The V gene is TRBV6-5, the J gene TRBJ1-2, with a tentative D call TRBD1 (6 bases). The germline gives CDR1 MNHEY, CDR2 SVGAGI. The CDR3 has 13 amino acids. Trimming removed 5 bases from V and 5 bases from J, with 12 bases in between. CDR3: CASSRTDHYGYTF. The CDR3 region has the DNA TGTGCCAGCAGTAGGACAGACCATTATGGCTACACCTTC.

The V call is TRBV10-3, the J call TRBJ1-3; maybe TRBD1 (5 bases). Trimming left V 8 bases short and J 0 bases short, with 14 bases between. CDR1 and CDR2 from the germline V gene are ENHRY and SYGVKD. The CDR3 covers 15 residues. The CDR3, as DNA: TGTGCCATCCTGGACACGACGACCTCTGGAAACACCATATATTTT. Translating gives CAILDTTTSGNTIYF.

The CDR3 reads CASRSGGGDEQYF. Written as DNA, the CDR3 is TGCGCCAGCAGAAGCGGGGGCGGCGACGAGCAGTACTTC. The chain links TRBV10-2 to TRBJ2-7; TRBD2 matches at 8 bases. The CDR3 extends over 13 amino acids. Unmatched junction bases numbered 6, after V lost 6 bases and J lost 5 bases. Germline assignment: CDR1 WSHSY and CDR2 SAAADI.

V is TRBV19 and J is TRBJ1-5, with 8 bases aligning to TRBD1. Germline assignment: CDR1 LNHDA and CDR2 SQIVND (reference sequence). Unmatched junction bases numbered 10, after V lost 2 bases and J lost 1 base. The CDR3 is 18 amino acids. The chain's CDR3 is CASSITPGQATSNQPQHF. The DNA of the CDR3 is TGTGCCAGTAGTATAACCCCGGGACAGGCGACCAGCAATCAGCCCCAGCATTTT.

The chain is built from TRBV2 and TRBJ1-4; D gene ambiguous. The V gene lost 3 bases and the J gene lost 0 bases, with 5 bases spanning the gap. There are 14 residues in the CDR3. Germline V gene lookup returns CDR1 SNHLY and CDR2 FYNNEI. The CDR3: CASSDLSTNEKLFF. The CDR3 DNA is TGTGCCAGCAGTGATCTGTCAACTAATGAAAAACTGTTTTTT.

The V gene is TRBV5-1, the J gene TRBJ2-3; TRBD1 matches at 7 bases. V lost 4 bases, J lost 0 bases, and 2 bases stayed unmatched. Germline CDR1 SGHRS, CDR2 YFSETQ. The CDR3 length is 14 residues. As DNA, the CDR3 is TGCGCCAGCAGCCGGGGACAGAGCACAGATACGCAGTATTTT. Encoded protein: CASSRGQSTDTQYF.

The V call is TRBV24-1, the J call TRBJ2-1; D not certain. Germline CDR1 is KGHDR and CDR2 is SFDVKD. Trimming left V 0 bases short and J 3 bases short, with 11 bases between. The length of the CDR3 is 16 residues. This CDR3 reads CATSDLKQSFYNEQFF. The CDR3 region has the DNA TGTGCCACCAGTGATTTGAAACAGTCATTCTACAATGAGCAGTTCTTC.

The gene calls are TRBV6-5 and TRBJ2-3, with 7 bases aligning to TRBD1. CDR1 and CDR2 from the germline V gene are MNHEY and SVGAGI. The CDR3 consists of 14 residues. J gave up 1 base and V 8 bases, and 6 bases lay outside the gene matches. The CDR3 reads CASQPGTGTDTQYF. The CDR3 coding sequence is TGTGCCAGCCAGCCAGGGACAGGCACAGATACGCAGTATTTT.

The V gene is TRBV6-6, the J gene TRBJ1-1, with 7 bases aligning to TRBD1. The CDR3 has 14 residues. The germline CDR1 and CDR2 sequences are MNHNY and SVGAGI (reference sequence). V shed 7 bases, J shed 11 bases, and the junction held 16 bases outside the gene matches. The CDR3 nucleotides are TGTGCCAGCACCTACCCCGACAGGGAGGAAAGGGCTTTCTTT. It yields the protein CASTYPDREERAFF.

The genes are TRBV6-5 and TRBJ1-6; tentative D call: TRBD1 (6 bases). Trimming removed 6 bases at V and 6 bases at J, with 15 bases between. The length of the CDR3 is 15 residues. CDR1 is MNHEY, CDR2 SVGAGI, per germline. The DNA of the CDR3 is TGTGCCAGCAGCCGATCAGGGACAATTAATTCACCCCTCCACTTT. Encoded protein: CASSRSGTINSPLHF.

This chain links TRBV5-4 with TRBJ2-5; TRBD2 agrees at 10 bases. The CDR3 runs 17 residues. Trimming took 3 bases from V and 3 from J; bases not matched to a gene: 11. Germline CDR1 reads SGHNT; CDR2 reads YYREEE (reference sequence). The DNA for the CDR3 is TGTGCCAGCAGCTCCCAGGGGAGCGGGGGGGCCGAAGAGACCCAGTACTTC. It is translated as CASSSQGSGGAEETQYF.

This chain uses TRBV18 with TRBJ2-1, with TRBD1 matching over 7 bases. J gave up 12 bases and V 3 bases, and 11 bases lay outside the gene matches. CDR3 length: 14 amino acids. Germline loops: CDR1 KGHSH, CDR2 LQKENI. This CDR3 reads CASSPPGQTRGQFF. Written as DNA, the CDR3 is TGTGCCAGCTCACCTCCGGGACAGACCCGCGGGCAGTTCTTC.

The V and J genes are TRBV12-5 and TRBJ2-5; a possible D gene is TRBD1 (6 bases). CDR1 and CDR2 (germline): LGHNT, FRNRAP. The CDR3 totals 15 residues. The germline V and J ends were trimmed by 0 bases and 5 bases, with 13 bases remaining between them. CDR3 residues: CASGLVLGALETQYF. The CDR3 DNA reads TGTGCTAGTGGTTTGGTACTGGGGGCCTTGGAGACCCAGTACTTC.

The rearrangement uses TRBV14 and TRBJ1-1; D uncertain. Germline V gives CDR1 SGHDN, CDR2 FVKESK. This CDR3 comprises 16 residues. With 1 base removed from V and 5 bases from J, the gap between germline ends came to 17 bases. The CDR3 spells CASSQGSPRRGTEAFF. The CDR3 DNA reads as TGTGCCAGCAGCCAAGGCTCGCCCCGGAGAGGGACTGAAGCTTTCTTT.

The chain employs TRBV27 and TRBJ1-5; 9 bases are a match to TRBD1. Per germline, CDR1 MNHEY and CDR2 SMNVEV (reference sequence). The trim removed 5 bases at V and 1 base at J, leaving 6 bases unmatched. The CDR3 totals 16 residues. CDR3 residues: CASSPLGTGSNQPQHF. In DNA form, the CDR3 reads TGTGCCAGCAGTCCACTCGGGACAGGGAGCAATCAGCCCCAGCATTTT.

Note on this clone: In the same sample, other DNA sequences code for this CDR3. This rearrangement joins TRBV3-1 (or the pseudogene TRBV3-2) to TRBJ2-7; weak D call: TRBD1 (6 bases). Trimming shortened V by 4 bases and J by 4 bases, and 8 bases separated the two germline ends. CDR3 length: 12 residues. CDR1 and CDR2 from the germline V gene are LGHDT and YNNKEL (reference sequence). The CDR3 coding sequence is TGTGCCAGCAGCCCACAGGGATACGAGCAGTACTTC. Translated: CASSPQGYEQYF.

The rearrangement uses TRBV27 and TRBJ2-7; D may be TRBD1 (5 bases). Germline CDR1 reads MNHEY; CDR2 reads SMNVEV (reference sequence). Trimming took 3 bases from V and 7 from J, leaving 13 bases between them. The CDR3 length is 13 residues. CDR3: CASSFKGIGEQYF. The CDR3 DNA is TGTGCCAGCAGTTTTAAGGGGATAGGGGAGCAGTACTTC.